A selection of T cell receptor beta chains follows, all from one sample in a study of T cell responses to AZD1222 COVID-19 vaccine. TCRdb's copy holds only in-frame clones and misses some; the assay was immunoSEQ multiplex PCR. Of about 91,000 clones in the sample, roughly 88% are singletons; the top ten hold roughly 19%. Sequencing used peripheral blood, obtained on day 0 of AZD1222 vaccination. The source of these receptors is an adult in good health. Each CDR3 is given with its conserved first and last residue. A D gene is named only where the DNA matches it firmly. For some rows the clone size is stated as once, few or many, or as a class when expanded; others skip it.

CASSRGDGGPYGYTF	TGCGCCAGCAGCCGGGGGGACGGAGGGCCCTATGGCTACACCTTC	TRBJ1-2	TRBV5-1	NA	NA
CASSRYGQVDSPLHF	TGCGCCAGCAGCCGCTATGGACAGGTTGATTCACCCCTCCACTTT	TRBJ1-6	TRBV4-3	TRBD1	NA
CASSFLWSYGYTF	TGTGCCAGCAGTTTTTTGTGGTCCTATGGCTACACCTTC	TRBJ1-2	TRBV28	NA	NA
CSVVSGSTEAFF	TGCAGCGTTGTTTCGGGGAGCACTGAAGCTTTCTTT	TRBJ1-1	TRBV29-1	NA	NA
CAIMGREEGYNEQFF	TGTGCCATCATGGGGCGGGAGGAAGGATACAATGAGCAGTTCTTC	TRBJ2-1	TRBV10-3	TRBD2	once
CASSQDHGLAGGYEQYF	TGTGCCAGCAGCCAAGATCACGGGCTAGCGGGAGGTTACGAGCAGTACTTC	TRBJ2-7	TRBV3-1/TRBV3-2	TRBD2	NA
CASSMGQGAQETQYF	TGTGCCAGTAGTATGGGACAGGGGGCGCAGGAGACCCAGTACTTC	TRBJ2-5	TRBV19	TRBD1	NA
CASSFSVGGSGSYEQYF	TGTGCCAGCAGCTTTAGTGTTGGGGGTAGCGGGAGCTACGAGCAGTACTTC	TRBJ2-7	TRBV7-2	TRBD2	NA
CASSEGEDQPQHF	TGTGCCAGCTCCGAAGGAGAGGATCAGCCCCAGCATTTT	TRBJ1-5	TRBV12-3/TRBV12-4	NA	NA
CASSLQRGAGGYTF	TGTGCCAGCAGCTTACAGCGCGGGGCCGGCGGCTACACCTTC	TRBJ1-2	TRBV7-2	NA	NA
CASSSGGYMNTEAFF	TGTGCCAGCAGTTCCGGTGGGTACATGAACACTGAAGCTTTCTTT	TRBJ1-1	TRBV27	NA	NA
CASSQKGGYEQYF	TGTGCCAGCAGCCAAAAGGGAGGTTACGAGCAGTACTTC	TRBJ2-7	TRBV11-2	NA	once
CASSRDGGRQPQHF	TGTGCCAGTAGCCGAGACGGGGGTCGACAGCCCCAGCATTTT	TRBJ1-5	TRBV19	NA	NA
CASSQGQGLNEQFF	TGTGCCAGCAGCCAAGGACAGGGGCTGAATGAGCAGTTCTTC	TRBJ2-1	TRBV3-1/TRBV3-2	TRBD1	NA
CASSQEYYRHGNQPQHF	TGTGCCAGCAGCCAAGAATATTACCGACATGGCAATCAGCCCCAGCATTTT	TRBJ1-5	TRBV3-1/TRBV3-2	NA	NA
CATRGDRGSTEAFF	TGTGCCACCAGAGGGGACAGAGGTAGCACTGAAGCTTTCTTT	TRBJ1-1	TRBV24-1	TRBD1	NA
CASSELGQGYEQYF	TGTGCCAGCAGTGAATTGGGACAGGGCTACGAGCAGTACTTC	TRBJ2-7	TRBV25-1	TRBD1	NA
CASSFGTSGRRVGDTQYF	TGTGCCAGCAGCTTCGGGACTAGCGGGAGGAGGGTAGGAGATACGCAGTATTTT	TRBJ2-3	TRBV7-2	TRBD2	NA
CASSKCQGAGELFF	TGTGCCAGCAGCAAATGCCAGGGGGCCGGGGAGCTGTTTTTT	TRBJ2-2	TRBV21-1	NA	NA
CASSLAGGYGYTF	TGTGCCAGCAGCTTAGCCGGGGGCTATGGCTACACCTTC	TRBJ1-2	TRBV7-3	NA	NA
CASSLSGRAGYTF	TGTGCCAGCAGCTTATCGGGCAGGGCTGGCTACACCTTC	TRBJ1-2	TRBV7-3	NA	NA
CSASPLAGEQFF	TGCAGTGCTAGTCCCCTAGCGGGAGAGCAGTTCTTC	TRBJ2-1	TRBV20-1	TRBD2	NA
CASSYQGNTGELFF	TGTGCCAGCAGTTACCAGGGGAACACCGGGGAGCTGTTTTTT	TRBJ2-2	TRBV6-5	NA	NA
CASSQAPWGQGTREQYF	TGTGCCAGCAGCCAAGCTCCCTGGGGACAGGGGACACGGGAGCAGTACTTC	TRBJ2-7	TRBV3-1/TRBV3-2	TRBD1	NA
CASSLERGLEAFF	TGTGCCAGCAGCTTAGAACGAGGTCTTGAAGCTTTCTTT	TRBJ1-1	TRBV11-3	NA	NA
CASRRQRNEKLFF	TGTGCCAGCAGAAGACAGAGAAATGAAAAACTGTTTTTT	TRBJ1-4	TRBV6-5	NA	NA
CASWDSYNEQFF	TGTGCCAGTTGGGACAGCTACAATGAGCAGTTCTTC	TRBJ2-1	TRBV19	TRBD1	NA
CASSFGVGDTQYF	TGTGCCAGCAGTTTCGGGGTAGGAGATACGCAGTATTTT	TRBJ2-3	TRBV27	NA	NA
CASRPQGAGGNTIYF	TGTGCCAGCAGACCACAGGGGGCTGGTGGAAACACCATATATTTT	TRBJ1-3	TRBV6-5	TRBD1	NA
CASKGQGESPLHF	TGTGCCAGCAAAGGACAGGGCGAGTCACCCCTCCACTTT	TRBJ1-6	TRBV7-2	TRBD1	NA
CATSLGQPAYYGYTF	TGTGCCACCTCCCTGGGACAGCCCGCCTACTATGGCTACACCTTC	TRBJ1-2	TRBV19	TRBD1	NA
CASSPEDRWGYTF	TGTGCCAGCAGTCCCGAGGACAGGTGGGGCTACACCTTC	TRBJ1-2	TRBV6-2/TRBV6-3	TRBD1	NA
CASSQAGTSSYEQYF	TGCGCCAGCAGCCAAGCCGGGACTAGCTCCTACGAGCAGTACTTC	TRBJ2-7	TRBV4-1	TRBD2	NA
CASTLTGGADTEAFF	TGTGCCAGCACCCTGACAGGGGGCGCCGACACTGAAGCTTTCTTT	TRBJ1-1	TRBV5-6	TRBD1	NA
CASSLVQLAGRVSYEQYF	TGCGCCAGCAGCTTGGTCCAACTAGCGGGACGGGTCTCCTACGAGCAGTACTTC	TRBJ2-7	TRBV5-1	TRBD2	NA
CASSLEGSGYQPQHF	TGTGCCAGCAGTTTAGAAGGGTCTGGCTATCAGCCCCAGCATTTT	TRBJ1-5	TRBV6-5	NA	many
CASSVTGSSYEQYF	TGTGCCAGCAGCGTCACAGGGAGCTCCTACGAGCAGTACTTC	TRBJ2-7	TRBV7-9	NA	once
CASSIGGGTQYF	TGTGCCAGTAGTATAGGGGGAGGGACCCAGTACTTC	TRBJ2-5	TRBV19	NA	NA
CATSRDLVPRERELFF	TGTGCCACCAGCAGAGATCTGGTTCCCAGGGAAAGGGAGCTGTTTTTT	TRBJ2-2	TRBV15	NA	NA
CASSRQGTMNTEAFF	TGTGCCAGCTCACGACAGGGAACCATGAACACTGAAGCTTTCTTT	TRBJ1-1	TRBV18	TRBD1	NA
CASSLGGWGEQYF	TGTGCCAGCAGCTTAGGGGGCTGGGGCGAGCAGTACTTC	TRBJ2-7	TRBV5-4	TRBD1	once
CASSYNAEAFF	TGTGCCAGCAGTTATAACGCTGAAGCTTTCTTT	TRBJ1-1	TRBV2	NA	NA
CASSSNLGELFF	TGTGCCAGCAGCTCGAACTTGGGGGAGCTGTTTTTT	TRBJ2-2	TRBV7-9	NA	NA
CATRGFTTNTEAFF	TGTGCCACCCGCGGGTTCACAACGAACACTGAAGCTTTCTTT	TRBJ1-1	TRBV7-9	NA	NA
CASSLLAGLETQYF	TGTGCCAGCAGCTTATTGGCAGGGCTGGAGACCCAGTACTTC	TRBJ2-5	TRBV7-2	NA	NA
CATYTSLDSGNTIYF	TGTGCCACTTACACCAGCCTCGACTCTGGAAACACCATATATTTT	TRBJ1-3	TRBV10-3	NA	NA
CASSPTRAGDYGYTF	TGTGCCAGCAGTCCCACGAGGGCAGGAGACTATGGCTACACCTTC	TRBJ1-2	TRBV28	NA	NA
CASSYDDRSPWEQYF	TGTGCCAGCAGTTACGACGACAGGTCCCCCTGGGAGCAGTACTTC	TRBJ2-7	TRBV7-8	NA	NA
CASCPGPLREKLFF	TGTGCCAGCTGTCCGGGCCCACTAAGAGAAAAACTGTTTTTT	TRBJ1-4	TRBV6-5	NA	NA
CASSRDRGYGYTF	TGCGCCAGCAGCCGGGACAGGGGATATGGCTACACCTTC	TRBJ1-2	TRBV5-1	TRBD1	once
CASSRDSQETQYF	TGTGCCAGCAGCCGGGACTCCCAAGAGACCCAGTACTTC	TRBJ2-5	TRBV7-9	NA	NA
CASSLQLEQYF	TGTGCCAGCAGCTTACAGCTCGAGCAGTACTTC	TRBJ2-7	TRBV7-2	NA	once
CASSEEWTGGQPQHF	TGTGCCAGCAGTGAAGAGTGGACAGGGGGTCAGCCCCAGCATTTT	TRBJ1-5	TRBV2	TRBD1	NA
CASSAWTGHQETQYF	TGTGCCAGCAGTGCTTGGACAGGACACCAAGAGACCCAGTACTTC	TRBJ2-5	TRBV25-1	TRBD1	few
CATSDFTDTQYF	TGTGCCACCAGTGACTTTACAGATACGCAGTATTTT	TRBJ2-3	TRBV24-1	NA	NA
CATSDLLRSGTGELFF	TGTGCCACCAGTGATTTGCTCAGAAGTGGCACCGGGGAGCTGTTTTTT	TRBJ2-2	TRBV24-1	NA	NA
CASSPVVAEAFF	TGTGCCAGCAGCCCGGTCGTGGCCGAAGCTTTCTTT	TRBJ1-1	TRBV7-9	NA	NA
CASSQDLAAGGRGYTF	TGCGCCAGCAGCCAAGATCTGGCGGCAGGGGGTCGGGGCTACACCTTC	TRBJ1-2	TRBV4-1	TRBD1	NA
CASSELGQPQHF	TGTGCCAGCAGTGAATTGGGTCAGCCCCAGCATTTT	TRBJ1-5	TRBV6-1	NA	few